The 20 T cell receptor beta chains in this list originate from one sample, sequenced in a study of neoadjuvant nivolumab and ipilimumab in lung cancer (dated by TCRdb to about 2020). According to the study, the label for this sample's time point signals: at surgical resection after neoadjuvant nivolumab +/- ipilimumab. The library was obtained by the immunoSEQ multiplex PCR assay. TCRdb limited this immuneACCESS table to in-frame rearrangements with V and J called. A share of clones is missing; checked studies link under half to unresolved V genes, and the rest is unexplained. The sample table records over 25,000 clones; 76% of these occur just once. The ten most abundant clones make up about 20% of the sample. The specimen comprised tumor tissue, sampled after neoadjuvant nivolumab, alone or with ipilimumab, at or shortly before surgery. The origin of the receptors is an adult with non-small cell lung cancer.

The chain is built from TRBV7-9 and TRBJ2-7, with TRBD2 identical over 7 bases. Germline V gene data show CDR1 as SEHNR and CDR2 as FQNEAQ (reference sequence). Trimming at V came to 5 bases and at J to 4 bases, leaving 11 bases not matched to a gene. The CDR3 has 15 amino acids. CDR3 sequence reads: CASSRAGQGGYEQYF. The CDR3 bases are TGTGCCAGCAGCCGAGCGGGGCAGGGCGGGTACGAGCAGTACTTC.

The chain joins TRBV30 to TRBJ1-1; TRBD1 is a possible D gene (6 bases). The ends were cut back, 3 bases at V and 5 bases at J, with 16 bases in the middle. CDR3 length: 14 residues. Germline values: CDR1 GTSNPN, CDR2 SVGIG (reference sequence). As DNA, the CDR3 is TGTGCCTGGAGCATGCAGACAGGTGGGACTGAAGCTTTCTTT. Translation: CAWSMQTGGTEAFF.

Only a few counts were recorded for this clone. The chain carries TRBV6-6 and TRBJ1-3, with D hard to call. The germline CDR1 and CDR2 sequences are MNHNY and SVGAGI (reference sequence). The V end was cut by 10 bases, the J end by 4 bases, with 14 bases between. The CDR3 is 13 residues long. The CDR3 region is CATQQGDGNTIYF. The CDR3 region has the DNA TGTGCCACCCAGCAAGGTGACGGAAACACCATATATTTT.

This clone was seen a handful of times. The chain joins TRBV6-5 to TRBJ1-3; 9 nucleotides match TRBD1. Per germline, CDR1 MNHEY and CDR2 SVGAGI. V dropped 6 bases and J dropped 5; count of bases not matched to a gene: 5. The CDR3 extends over 14 amino acids. The CDR3 sequence: CASRADRGRNTIYF. The DNA for the CDR3 is TGTGCCAGCAGGGCCGACAGGGGGAGAAACACCATATATTTT.

This clone was seen a handful of times. The genes are TRBV11-2 and TRBJ1-6, with a possible D match to TRBD1 (6 bases). The ends were cut back, 0 bases at V and 6 bases at J, with 9 bases in the middle. The CDR3 runs 15 residues. Germline V gene data show CDR1 as SGHAT and CDR2 as FQNNGV. CDR3: CASSLDPGANSPLHF. CDR3 coding DNA: TGTGCCAGCAGCTTAGATCCAGGGGCTAATTCACCCCTCCACTTT.

The chain recombines TRBV7-2 with TRBJ2-7; weak D call: TRBD2 (6 bases). Trimming stripped 5 bases from V and 1 base from J, with 12 bases between. Germline CDR1 SGHTA, CDR2 FQGNSA. The CDR3 extends over 14 amino acids. The CDR3: CASSPDYQSYEQYF. CDR3 DNA sequence: TGTGCCAGCAGCCCGGACTACCAATCCTACGAGCAGTACTTC.

This clone was counted a few times. CDR3 sequence (DNA): TGTGCCTGGAGGTTCCTAGCGGGGGCCCCATACACCGGGGAGCTGTTTTTT. Its protein product is CAWRFLAGAPYTGELFF. The gene calls are TRBV30 and TRBJ2-2; 10 bases map to TRBD2. The CDR3 spans 17 residues. Looked up from germline, CDR1 is GTSNPN and CDR2 is SVGIG (reference sequence). Unmatched junction bases numbered 10, after V lost 3 bases and J lost 3 bases.

A single count supports this clone. The gene calls are TRBV4-2 and TRBJ2-7; 10 bases are shared with TRBD1. This CDR3 contains 15 residues. Germline V gives CDR1 LGHNA, CDR2 YNFKEQ. The V and J ends lost 1 base and 0 bases, in that order; junction bases with no gene match: 0. Here the CDR3 reads CASSQGTGGSYEQYF. CDR3 in DNA: TGTGCCAGCAGCCAAGGGACAGGGGGCTCCTACGAGCAGTACTTC.

The table lists this clone with a few counts. The V gene is TRBV6-1, the J gene TRBJ2-5, with 9 bases lining up with TRBD1. The CDR3 length is 13 residues. V lost 6 bases, J lost 4 bases, and 3 bases stayed unmatched. In germline, CDR1 is MNHNS, CDR2 SASEGT. The CDR3 DNA reads as TGTGCCAGCAGAGGGACAGGGCCAGAGACCCAGTACTTC. Residues: CASRGTGPETQYF.

V and J are TRBV6-5 and TRBJ2-5; tentative D call: TRBD2 (5 bases). Germline V CDR1 and CDR2: MNHEY, SVGAGI. V was clipped by 2 bases and J by 5 bases, with 9 bases between them. There are 13 residues in the CDR3. In nucleotides, the CDR3 is TGTGCCAGCAGTTACGCGGGTTGGGAGACCCAGTACTTC. Amino acids: CASSYAGWETQYF.

The table lists this clone with a few counts. The chain is built from TRBV4-1 and TRBJ1-5; TRBD1 might be the D (5 bases). Trimming cost V 1 base and J 6 bases, with 10 bases left between them. There are 14 residues in the CDR3. Germline values: CDR1 MGHRA, CDR2 YSYEKL. CDR3 bases: TGCGCCAGCAGCCAAGCCCCTGGGGGTCAGCCCCAGCATTTT. It specifies CASSQAPGGQPQHF.

V and J are TRBV19 and TRBJ1-5, with TRBD1 matching over 8 bases. CDR3 length equals 17 residues. Germline loops: CDR1 LNHDA, CDR2 SQIVND (reference sequence). Trimming took 5 bases from V and 6 from J; bases not matched to a gene: 15. CDR3 coding DNA: TGTGCCAGTAGTCCCATTAGCGGGACAGGAGGCCGTCAGCCCCAGCATTTT. Translated, it gives CASSPISGTGGRQPQHF. Full variable domain (remainder filled in from reference TRBV19 and TRBJ1-5): DGGITQSPKYLFRKEGQNVTLSCEQNLNHDAMYWYRQDPGQGLRLIYYSQIVNDFQKGDIAEGYSVSREKKESFPLTVTSAQKNPTAFYLCASSPISGTGGRQPQHFGDGTRLSIL.

The rearrangement uses TRBV27 and TRBJ2-7; TRBD2 matches 13 bases. Germline loops: CDR1 MNHEY, CDR2 SMNVEV (reference sequence). The CDR3 consists of 16 residues. V gave up 5 bases and J gave up 0 bases; unmatched junction bases: 4. The CDR3 spells CASSVTSGGSSYEQYF. The DNA for the CDR3 is TGTGCCAGCAGTGTGACTAGCGGGGGGAGCTCCTACGAGCAGTACTTC.

The V gene is TRBV18, the J gene TRBJ2-7; no clear D. Germline V gives CDR1 KGHSH, CDR2 LQKENI. The CDR3 has 11 residues. The V and J ends lost 3 bases and 4 bases respectively, with 4 bases between them. The CDR3: CASSPGYEQYF. CDR3 DNA sequence: TGTGCCAGCTCACCCGGGTACGAGCAGTACTTC. The full variable domain, in which reference TRBV18 and TRBJ2-7 provide the parts outside the CDR3, is NAGVMQNPRHLVRRRGQEARLRCSPMKGHSHVYWYRQLPEEGLKFMVYLQKENIIDESGMPKERFSAEFPKEGPSILRIQQVVRGDSAAYFCASSPGYEQYFGPGTRLTVT.

The chain joins TRBV30 to TRBJ1-6, with 9 bases that match TRBD1. Per the germline V gene, CDR1 is GTSNPN and CDR2 is SVGIG (reference sequence). The CDR3 has 16 residues. With V trimmed by 2 bases and J by 4 bases, 6 bases remained unmatched. The CDR3 here is CAWSLHRGLYNSPLHF. The CDR3 bases are TGTGCCTGGAGTTTACACAGGGGGCTTTATAATTCACCCCTCCACTTT.

The chain couples TRBV6-1 to TRBJ1-5; D is ambiguous. In germline, CDR1 is MNHNS, CDR2 SASEGT. This CDR3 comprises 13 residues. Between the trimmed V and J ends, which lost 7 bases and 7 bases, there was a span of 14 bases. The CDR3 sequence is CASTTREEQPQHF. CDR3 DNA sequence: TGTGCCAGCACCACCCGAGAGGAGCAGCCCCAGCATTTT.

The chain has TRBV11-2 and TRBJ2-7; D gene unclear. Trimming stripped 0 bases from V and 5 bases from J, with 8 bases between. This CDR3 spans 13 amino acids. Germline CDR1 SGHAT, CDR2 FQNNGV. As DNA, the CDR3 is TGTGCCAGCAGCTTAGATCAGGTTCACGAGCAGTACTTC. Protein: CASSLDQVHEQYF.

This chain joins TRBV1 and TRBJ2-6; the table assigns TRBD1, which was not confirmed against the DNA. TRBV1 is recorded as a pseudogene. The length of the CDR3 is 15 residues. The CDR3 nucleotides read TGCACCAGCAGCCAGGCAGGGGCCGGGGCCAACGTCCTGACTTTC. Amino acids: CTSSQAGAGANVLTF.

This chain links TRBV20-1 with TRBJ1-1; unclear D gene. The V end was cut by 0 bases, the J end by 7 bases, with 3 bases between. From germline, CDR1 is DFQATT and CDR2 SNEGSKA (reference sequence). The CDR3 sequence is 10 residues long. CDR3 nucleotide sequence: TGCAGTGCTAGAGATGGTGAAGCTTTCTTT. The encoded protein is CSARDGEAFF.

V gene TRBV2 combines with J gene TRBJ1-5, with 7 bases aligning to TRBD1. The germline CDR1 and CDR2 sequences are SNHLY and FYNNEI. The CDR3 consists of 13 residues. V shed 8 bases, J shed 2 bases, and the junction held 3 bases outside the gene matches. As DNA, the CDR3 is TGTGCCAGCTCTGGACAGGGCAATCAGCCCCAGCATTTT. Protein product: CASSGQGNQPQHF.